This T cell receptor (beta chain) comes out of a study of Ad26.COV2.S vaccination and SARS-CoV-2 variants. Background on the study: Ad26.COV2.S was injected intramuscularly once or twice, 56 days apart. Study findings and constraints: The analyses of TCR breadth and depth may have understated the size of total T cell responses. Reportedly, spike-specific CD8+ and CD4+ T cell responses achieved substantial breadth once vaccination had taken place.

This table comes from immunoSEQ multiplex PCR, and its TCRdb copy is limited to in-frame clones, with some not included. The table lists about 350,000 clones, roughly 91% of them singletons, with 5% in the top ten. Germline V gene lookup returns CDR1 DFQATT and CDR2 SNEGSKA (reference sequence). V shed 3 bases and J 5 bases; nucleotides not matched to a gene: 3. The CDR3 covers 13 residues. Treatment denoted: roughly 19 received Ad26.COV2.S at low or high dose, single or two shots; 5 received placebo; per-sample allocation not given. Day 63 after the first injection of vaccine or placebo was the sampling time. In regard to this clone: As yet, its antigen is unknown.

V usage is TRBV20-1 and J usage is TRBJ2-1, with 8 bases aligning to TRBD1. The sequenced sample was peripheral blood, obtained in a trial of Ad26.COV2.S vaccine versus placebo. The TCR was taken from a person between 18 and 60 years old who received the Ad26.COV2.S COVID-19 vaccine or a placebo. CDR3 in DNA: TGCAGTGCTAGTTGGGACAGGAACAATGAGCAGTTCTTC. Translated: CSASWDRNNEQFF.